The T cell receptor beta chain described here comes from a study of cytomegalovirus exposure and HLA in healthy donors. In this sample, this clone turned up a few times. Use of 60 Vbeta and 13 Jbeta primers characterized the PCR. Sequencing used immunoSEQ multiplex PCR; TCRdb keeps in-frame clones, though not all of them. The profile shows about 98,000 clones, roughly three quarters of them singletons. Losses at the gene ends were 3 bases for V and 6 bases for J; bases not matched to a gene: 1. The CDR3 totals 14 residues. Germline CDR1 reads KGHSH; CDR2 reads LQKENI. The chain recombines TRBV18 with TRBJ2-1, with 11 bases identical to TRBD2. Sequencing used PBMCs. The clonotype originates from a man in his forties in good health and CMV-seronegative. CDR3 nucleotide sequence: TGTGCCAGCTCACCCGGACTAGCGGGCAATGAGCAGTTCTTC. This codes for CASSPGLAGNEQFF.